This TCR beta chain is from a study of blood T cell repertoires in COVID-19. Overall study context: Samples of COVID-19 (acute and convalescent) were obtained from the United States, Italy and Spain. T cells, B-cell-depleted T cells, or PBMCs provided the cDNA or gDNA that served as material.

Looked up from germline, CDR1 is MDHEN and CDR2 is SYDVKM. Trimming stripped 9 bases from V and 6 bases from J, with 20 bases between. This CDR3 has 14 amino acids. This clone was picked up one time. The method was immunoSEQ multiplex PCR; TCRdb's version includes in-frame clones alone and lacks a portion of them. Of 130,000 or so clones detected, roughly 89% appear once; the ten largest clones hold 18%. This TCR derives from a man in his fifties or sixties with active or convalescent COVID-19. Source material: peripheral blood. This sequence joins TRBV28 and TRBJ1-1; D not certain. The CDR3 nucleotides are TGTGCCAGTTCCCCAGGCGGGCGTACTCCTGAAGCTTTCTTT. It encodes CASSPGGRTPEAFF.